The present T cell receptor (beta chain) was sequenced within a study of CD4 T cells in relation to SARS-CoV-2 and coronaviruses. Overall study: After roughly eleven days of antigen culture, PBMC TCR beta CDR3s were sequenced.

Worth noting for this clone: Its cognate antigen is unknown.

Notes on the study in general: Monoreactive clones expanded significantly more to SARS-CoV-2 than crossreactive clones did.

Unexposed donor CD4+ T cells date from about 2011-2019, before the COVID-19 pandemic. Isolation of CD4+ T cells took place after approximately 11 days in culture. As cell numbers allowed, unexposed-donor CD4+ T cells faced SARS-CoV-2 S/N and four cold-coronavirus spikes. The data were produced by immunoSEQ multiplex PCR, yet TCRdb's version contains in-frame clones alone and is incomplete. The sample includes tens of thousands of clones, 76% of them seen just once. The sequence derives from a human donor in good health. Specimen: CD4+ T cells from PBMCs, cultured in vitro.

CDR3 DNA: TGCGCCAGCAGCTTGAGGGGCACTGGGGGCGCGGATGAGCAGTTCTTC. Translated: CASSLRGTGGADEQFF. The chain has TRBV5-1 and TRBJ2-1, with a tentative D call TRBD1 (6 bases). The length of the CDR3 is 16 residues. V dropped 1 base and J dropped 8 bases, with 19 bases sitting between them. Germline CDR1 is SGHRS and CDR2 is YFSETQ.